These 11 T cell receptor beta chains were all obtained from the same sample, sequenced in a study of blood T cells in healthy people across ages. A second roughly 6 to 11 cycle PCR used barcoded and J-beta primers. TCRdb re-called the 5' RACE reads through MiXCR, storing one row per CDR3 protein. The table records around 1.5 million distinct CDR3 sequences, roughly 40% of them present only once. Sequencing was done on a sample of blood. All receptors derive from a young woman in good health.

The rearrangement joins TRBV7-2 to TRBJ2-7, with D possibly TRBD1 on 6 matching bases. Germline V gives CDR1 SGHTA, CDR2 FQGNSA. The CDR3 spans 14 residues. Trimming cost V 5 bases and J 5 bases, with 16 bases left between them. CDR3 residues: CASSLKTGPHEQYF. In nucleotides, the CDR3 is TGTGCCAGCAGCCTCAAGACAGGACCTCACGAGCAGTACTTC.

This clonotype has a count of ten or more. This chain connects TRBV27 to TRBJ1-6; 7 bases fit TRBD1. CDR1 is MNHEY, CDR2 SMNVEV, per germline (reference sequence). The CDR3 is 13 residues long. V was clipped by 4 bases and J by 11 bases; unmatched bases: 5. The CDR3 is CASSYDRATPLHF. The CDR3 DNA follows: TGTGCCAGCAGTTATGACAGGGCGACACCCCTCCACTTT.

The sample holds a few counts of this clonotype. The CDR3 bases are TGCGCCAGCAGCGCGACCGGACACTCAACCTACGAGCAGTACTTC. Its translation is CASSATGHSTYEQYF. The genes are TRBV5-1 and TRBJ2-7; possible D gene TRBD1, 5 bases. The V end lost 4 bases, the J end lost 2 bases, and 16 bases lay between the germline ends. The CDR3 contains 15 residues. The germline gives CDR1 SGHRS, CDR2 YFSETQ.

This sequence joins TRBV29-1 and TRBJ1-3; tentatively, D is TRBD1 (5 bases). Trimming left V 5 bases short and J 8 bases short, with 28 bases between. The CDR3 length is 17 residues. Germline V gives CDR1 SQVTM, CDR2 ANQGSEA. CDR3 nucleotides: TGCAGCGTTCAAGGGGAAAGACCTAGGCCCGGCGGGGACACCATATATTTT. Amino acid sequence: CSVQGERPRPGGDTIYF.

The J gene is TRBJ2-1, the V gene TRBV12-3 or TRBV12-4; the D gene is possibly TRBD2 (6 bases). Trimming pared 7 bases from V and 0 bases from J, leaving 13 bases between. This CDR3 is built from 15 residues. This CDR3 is CASTSGGVSYNEQFF. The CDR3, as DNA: TGTGCCAGCACCTCCGGCGGGGTCTCCTACAATGAGCAGTTCTTC.

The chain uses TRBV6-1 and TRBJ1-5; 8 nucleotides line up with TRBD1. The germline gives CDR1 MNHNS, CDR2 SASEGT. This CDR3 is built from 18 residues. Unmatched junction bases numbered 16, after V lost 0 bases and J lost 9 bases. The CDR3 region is CASSEALSGQGASPPQHF. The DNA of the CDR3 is TGTGCCAGCAGTGAAGCGCTTTCCGGCCAGGGGGCGTCCCCGCCCCAGCATTTT.

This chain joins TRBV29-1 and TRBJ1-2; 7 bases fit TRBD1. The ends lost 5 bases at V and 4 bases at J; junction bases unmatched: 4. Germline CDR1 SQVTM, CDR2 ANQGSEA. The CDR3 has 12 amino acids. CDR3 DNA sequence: TGCAGCGTTCACACAGGGGCCTATGGCTACACCTTC. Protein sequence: CSVHTGAYGYTF.

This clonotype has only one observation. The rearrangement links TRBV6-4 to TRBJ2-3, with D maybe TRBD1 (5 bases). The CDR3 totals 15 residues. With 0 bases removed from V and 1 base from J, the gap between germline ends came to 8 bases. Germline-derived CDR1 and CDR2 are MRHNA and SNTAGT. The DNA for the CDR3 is TGTGCCAGCAGTGACTCTGGGGCCCGCACAGATACGCAGTATTTT. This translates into CASSDSGARTDTQYF.

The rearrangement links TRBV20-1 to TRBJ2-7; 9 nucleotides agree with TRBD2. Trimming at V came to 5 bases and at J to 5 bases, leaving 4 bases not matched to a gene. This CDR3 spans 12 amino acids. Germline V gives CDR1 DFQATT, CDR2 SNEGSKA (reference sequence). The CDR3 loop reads CSASGLAHEQYF. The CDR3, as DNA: TGCAGTGCTTCGGGACTAGCACACGAGCAGTACTTC.

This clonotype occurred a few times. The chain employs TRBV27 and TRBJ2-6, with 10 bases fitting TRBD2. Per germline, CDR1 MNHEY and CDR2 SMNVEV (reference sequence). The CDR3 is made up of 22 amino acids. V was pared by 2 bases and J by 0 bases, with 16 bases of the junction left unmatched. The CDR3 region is CASSLRIQASGSQLSGANVLTF. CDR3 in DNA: TGTGCCAGCAGTTTACGTATTCAGGCTAGCGGGAGCCAGCTCTCTGGGGCCAACGTCCTGACTTTC.

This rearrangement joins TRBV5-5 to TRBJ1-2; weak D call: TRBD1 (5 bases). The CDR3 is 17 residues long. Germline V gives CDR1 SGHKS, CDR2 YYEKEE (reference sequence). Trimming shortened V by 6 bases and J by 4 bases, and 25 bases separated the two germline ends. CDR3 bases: TGTGCCAGCACCCGGGGGAAGGGCCCTAATCTGGGCTATGGCTACACCTTC. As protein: CASTRGKGPNLGYGYTF. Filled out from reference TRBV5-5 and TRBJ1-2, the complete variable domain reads DAGVTQSPTHLIKTRGQQVTLRCSPISGHKSVSWYQQVLGQGPQFIFQYYEKEERGRGNFPDRFSARQFPNYSSELNVNALLLGDSALYLCASTRGKGPNLGYGYTFGSGTRLTVV.